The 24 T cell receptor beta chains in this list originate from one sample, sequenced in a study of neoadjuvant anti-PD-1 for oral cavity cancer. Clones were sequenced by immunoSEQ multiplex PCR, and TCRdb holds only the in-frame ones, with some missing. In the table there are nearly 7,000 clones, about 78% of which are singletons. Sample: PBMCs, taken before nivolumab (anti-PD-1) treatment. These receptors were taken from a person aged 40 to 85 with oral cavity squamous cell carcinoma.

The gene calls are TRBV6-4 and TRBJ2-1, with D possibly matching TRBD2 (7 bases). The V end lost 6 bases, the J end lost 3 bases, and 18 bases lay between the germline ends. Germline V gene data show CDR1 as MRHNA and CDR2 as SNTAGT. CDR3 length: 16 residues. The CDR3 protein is CASRLNEGGNYNEQFF. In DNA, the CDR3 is TGTGCCAGCAGGCTAAATGAGGGGGGGAACTACAATGAGCAGTTCTTC.

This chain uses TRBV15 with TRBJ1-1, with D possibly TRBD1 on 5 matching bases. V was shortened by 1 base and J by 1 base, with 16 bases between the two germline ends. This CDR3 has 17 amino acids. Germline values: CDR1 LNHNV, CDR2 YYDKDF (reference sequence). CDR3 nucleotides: TGTGCCACCAGCAGAGGGGTAGGGGCAGTTTCGAACACTGAAGCTTTCTTT. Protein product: CATSRGVGAVSNTEAFF.

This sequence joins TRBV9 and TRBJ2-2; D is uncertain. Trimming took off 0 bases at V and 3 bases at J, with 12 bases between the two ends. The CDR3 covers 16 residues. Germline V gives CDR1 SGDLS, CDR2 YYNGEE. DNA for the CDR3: TGTGCCAGCAGCGTAGTTCCGACCCCTTACACCGGGGAGCTGTTTTTT. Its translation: CASSVVPTPYTGELFF.

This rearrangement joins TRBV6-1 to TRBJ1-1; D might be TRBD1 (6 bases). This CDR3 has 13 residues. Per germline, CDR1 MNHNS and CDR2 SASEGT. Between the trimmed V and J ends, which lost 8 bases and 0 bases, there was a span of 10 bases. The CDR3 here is CASDRRMNTEAFF. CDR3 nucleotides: TGTGCCAGCGACAGGCGAATGAACACTGAAGCTTTCTTT.

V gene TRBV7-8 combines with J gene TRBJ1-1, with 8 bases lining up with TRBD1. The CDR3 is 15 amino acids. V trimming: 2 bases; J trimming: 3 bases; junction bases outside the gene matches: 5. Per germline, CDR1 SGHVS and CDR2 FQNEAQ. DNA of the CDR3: TGTGCCAGCAGCTTACAGGGACAGGTTTACACTGAAGCTTTCTTT. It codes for CASSLQGQVYTEAFF.

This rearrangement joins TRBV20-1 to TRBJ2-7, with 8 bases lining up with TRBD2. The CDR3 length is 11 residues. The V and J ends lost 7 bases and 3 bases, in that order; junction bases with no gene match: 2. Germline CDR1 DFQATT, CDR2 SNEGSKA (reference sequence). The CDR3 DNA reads TGCAGTGGCGGGGGGAACTACGAGCAGTACTTC. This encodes CSGGGNYEQYF.

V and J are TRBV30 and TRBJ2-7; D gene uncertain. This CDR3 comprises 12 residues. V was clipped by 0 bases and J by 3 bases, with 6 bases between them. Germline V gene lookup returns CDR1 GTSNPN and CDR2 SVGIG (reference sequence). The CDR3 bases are TGTGCCTGGAGTGTAATTAGCTACGAGCAGTACTTC. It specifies CAWSVISYEQYF.

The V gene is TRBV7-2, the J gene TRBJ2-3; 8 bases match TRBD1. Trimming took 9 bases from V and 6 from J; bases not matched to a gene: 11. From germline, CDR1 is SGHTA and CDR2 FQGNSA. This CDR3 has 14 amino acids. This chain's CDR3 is CASGQNRGSDTQYF. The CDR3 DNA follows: TGTGCCAGTGGCCAAAACAGGGGGTCGGATACGCAGTATTTT.

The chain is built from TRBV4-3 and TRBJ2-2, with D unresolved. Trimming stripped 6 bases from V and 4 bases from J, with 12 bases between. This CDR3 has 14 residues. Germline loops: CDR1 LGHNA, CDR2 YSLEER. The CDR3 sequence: CASRVRWGTGELFF. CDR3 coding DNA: TGCGCCAGCAGGGTTAGGTGGGGCACCGGGGAGCTGTTTTTT.

For the CDR3, the DNA is TGTGCCAGCAGCGTGACAGGGGGTGCGGGCACTGAAGCTTTCTTT. Its protein is CASSVTGGAGTEAFF. The V and J genes are TRBV9 and TRBJ1-1; 9 positions agree with TRBD1. Germline loops: CDR1 SGDLS, CDR2 YYNGEE. V shed 2 bases and J 4 bases; nucleotides not matched to a gene: 6. The CDR3 length is 15 residues. Looking up the rest from reference TRBV9 and TRBJ1-1 gives the full variable domain: DSGVTQTPKHLITATGQRVTLRCSPRSGDLSVYWYQQSLDQGLQFLIQYYNGEERAKGNILERFSAQQFPDLHSELNLSSLELGDSALYFCASSVTGGAGTEAFFGQGTRLTVV.

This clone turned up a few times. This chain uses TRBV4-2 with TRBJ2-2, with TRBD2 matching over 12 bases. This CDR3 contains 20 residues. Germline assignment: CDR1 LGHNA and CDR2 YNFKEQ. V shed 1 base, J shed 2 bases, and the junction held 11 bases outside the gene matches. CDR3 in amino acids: CASSQVTSGGLDLNTGELFF. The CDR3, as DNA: TGTGCCAGCAGCCAAGTCACTAGCGGGGGGCTCGACCTTAACACCGGGGAGCTGTTTTTT.

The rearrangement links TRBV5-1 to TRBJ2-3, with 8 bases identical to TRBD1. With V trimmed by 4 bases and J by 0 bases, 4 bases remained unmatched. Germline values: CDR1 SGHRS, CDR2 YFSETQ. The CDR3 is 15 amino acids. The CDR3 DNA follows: TGCGCCAGCAGCCAGGGACAGGCGAGCACAGATACGCAGTATTTT. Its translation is CASSQGQASTDTQYF.

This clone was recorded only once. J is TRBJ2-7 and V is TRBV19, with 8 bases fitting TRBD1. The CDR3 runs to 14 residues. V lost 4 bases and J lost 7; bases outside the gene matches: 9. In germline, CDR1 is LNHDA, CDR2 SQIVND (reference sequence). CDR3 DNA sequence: TGTGCCAGTAGTACCCTGGACAGGGTAGGGGAGCAGTACTTC. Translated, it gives CASSTLDRVGEQYF. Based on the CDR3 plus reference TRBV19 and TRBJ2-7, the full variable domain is DGGITQSPKYLFRKEGQNVTLSCEQNLNHDAMYWYRQDPGQGLRLIYYSQIVNDFQKGDIAEGYSVSREKKESFPLTVTSAQKNPTAFYLCASSTLDRVGEQYFGPGTRLTVT.

The CDR3 DNA is TGTGCCAGCACCCTGACAGGGAATTCCGGGGAGCTGTTTTTT. Translating it yields CASTLTGNSGELFF. The V gene is TRBV6-1, the J gene TRBJ2-2; 7 bases match TRBD1. The CDR3 is 14 amino acids. Losses at the gene ends were 7 bases for V and 6 bases for J; bases not matched to a gene: 8. In germline, CDR1 is MNHNS, CDR2 SASEGT.

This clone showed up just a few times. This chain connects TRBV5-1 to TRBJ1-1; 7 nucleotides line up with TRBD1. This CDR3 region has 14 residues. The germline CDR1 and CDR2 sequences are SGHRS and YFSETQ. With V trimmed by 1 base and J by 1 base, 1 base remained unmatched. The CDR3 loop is CASSLQGGNTEAFF. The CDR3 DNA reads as TGCGCCAGCAGCTTGCAGGGGGGGAACACTGAAGCTTTCTTT.

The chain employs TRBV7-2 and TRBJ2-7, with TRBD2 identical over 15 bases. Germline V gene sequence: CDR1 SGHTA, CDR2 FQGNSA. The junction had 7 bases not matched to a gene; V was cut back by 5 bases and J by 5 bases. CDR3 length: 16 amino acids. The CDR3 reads CASSLTGTSGGNEQYF. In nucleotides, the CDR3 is TGTGCCAGCAGCCTTACGGGGACTAGCGGGGGGAACGAGCAGTACTTC.

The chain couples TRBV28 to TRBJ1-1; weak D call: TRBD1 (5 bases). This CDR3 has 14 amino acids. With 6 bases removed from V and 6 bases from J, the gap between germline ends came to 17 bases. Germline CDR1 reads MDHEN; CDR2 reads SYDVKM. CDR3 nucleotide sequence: TGTGCCAGCAGACAGACAGTTGGCGTAGCTGAAGCTTTCTTT. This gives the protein CASRQTVGVAEAFF.

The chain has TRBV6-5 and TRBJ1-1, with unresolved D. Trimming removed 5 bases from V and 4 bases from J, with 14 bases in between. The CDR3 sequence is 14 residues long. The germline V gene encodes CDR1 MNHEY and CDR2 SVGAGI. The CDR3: CASSTGFESTEAFF. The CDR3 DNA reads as TGTGCCAGCAGTACGGGGTTCGAGAGCACTGAAGCTTTCTTT.

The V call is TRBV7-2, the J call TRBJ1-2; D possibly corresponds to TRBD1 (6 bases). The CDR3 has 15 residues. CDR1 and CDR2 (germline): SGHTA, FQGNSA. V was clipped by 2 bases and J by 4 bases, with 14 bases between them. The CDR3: CASSLPGGRSYGYTF. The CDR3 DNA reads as TGTGCCAGCAGCTTACCGGGGGGGCGCAGCTATGGCTACACCTTC.

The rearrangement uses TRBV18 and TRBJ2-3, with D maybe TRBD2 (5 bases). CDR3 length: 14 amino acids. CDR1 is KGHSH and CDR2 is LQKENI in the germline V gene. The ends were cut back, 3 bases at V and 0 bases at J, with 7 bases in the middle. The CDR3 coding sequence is TGTGCCAGCTCACCTTGGACTAGCACAGATACGCAGTATTTT. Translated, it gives CASSPWTSTDTQYF.

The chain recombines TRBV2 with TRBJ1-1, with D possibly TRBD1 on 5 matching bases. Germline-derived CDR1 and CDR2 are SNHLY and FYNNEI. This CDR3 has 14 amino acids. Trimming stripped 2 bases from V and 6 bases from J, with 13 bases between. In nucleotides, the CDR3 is TGTGCCAGCAGTGAAAGGGGCGTCTACTCTGAAGCTTTCTTT. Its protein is CASSERGVYSEAFF.

CDR3 DNA: TGCGCCAGCAGCCAAGAAGGCGTAGCGGTCAGCTCCTACGAGCAGTACTTC. Translated, it gives CASSQEGVAVSSYEQYF. The genes are TRBV4-1 and TRBJ2-7, with D perhaps matching TRBD2 (6 bases). Trimming removed 0 bases at V and 0 bases at J, with 15 bases between. CDR3 length: 17 amino acids. Germline V gene sequence: CDR1 MGHRA, CDR2 YSYEKL.

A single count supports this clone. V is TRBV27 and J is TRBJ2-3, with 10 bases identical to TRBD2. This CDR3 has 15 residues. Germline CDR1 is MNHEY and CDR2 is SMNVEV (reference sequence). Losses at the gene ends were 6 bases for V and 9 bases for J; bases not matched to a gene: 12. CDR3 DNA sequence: TGTGCCAGCAGCAAGGGAAGCGGGGGGGTTGAGACGCAGTATTTT. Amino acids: CASSKGSGGVETQYF.

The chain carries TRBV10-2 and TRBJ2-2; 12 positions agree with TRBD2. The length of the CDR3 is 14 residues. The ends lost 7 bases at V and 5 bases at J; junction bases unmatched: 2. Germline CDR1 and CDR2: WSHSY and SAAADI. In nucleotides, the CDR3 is TGCGCCAGCACAGGACTAGCGGGGACCGGGGAGCTGTTTTTT. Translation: CASTGLAGTGELFF.